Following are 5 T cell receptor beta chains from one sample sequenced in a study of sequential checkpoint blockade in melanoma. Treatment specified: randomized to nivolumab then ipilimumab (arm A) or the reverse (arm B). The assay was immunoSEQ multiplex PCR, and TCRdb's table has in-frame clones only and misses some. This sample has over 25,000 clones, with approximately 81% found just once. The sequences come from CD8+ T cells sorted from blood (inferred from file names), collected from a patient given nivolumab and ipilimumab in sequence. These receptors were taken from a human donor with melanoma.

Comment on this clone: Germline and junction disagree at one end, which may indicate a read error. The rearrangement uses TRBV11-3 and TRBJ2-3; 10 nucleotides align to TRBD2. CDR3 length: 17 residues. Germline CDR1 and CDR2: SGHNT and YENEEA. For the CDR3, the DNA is TGTACCAGCAGCTTATGGCCTAGCGGGAGCTTCACAGATACGCAGTATTTT. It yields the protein CTSSLWPSGSFTDTQYF.

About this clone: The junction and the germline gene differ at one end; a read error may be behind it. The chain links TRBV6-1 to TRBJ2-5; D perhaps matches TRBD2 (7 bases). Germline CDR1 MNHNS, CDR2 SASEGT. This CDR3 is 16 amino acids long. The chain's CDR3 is CASREGGEANQETQYF. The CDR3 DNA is TGTGCCAGCAGAGAAGGGGGGGAGGCCAATCAAGAGACCCAGTACTTC.

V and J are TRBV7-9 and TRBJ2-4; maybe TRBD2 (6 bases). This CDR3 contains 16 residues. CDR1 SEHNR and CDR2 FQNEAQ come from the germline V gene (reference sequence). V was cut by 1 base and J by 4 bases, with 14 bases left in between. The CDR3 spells CASSLVIGRSKNIQYF. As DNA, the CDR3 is TGTGCCAGCAGCTTAGTCATCGGGAGATCAAAAAACATTCAGTACTTC.

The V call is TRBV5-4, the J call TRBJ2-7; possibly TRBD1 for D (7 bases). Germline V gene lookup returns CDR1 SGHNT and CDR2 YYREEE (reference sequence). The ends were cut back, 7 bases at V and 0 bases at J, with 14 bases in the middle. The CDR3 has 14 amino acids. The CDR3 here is CASGLQGSSYEQYF. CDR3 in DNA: TGTGCCAGCGGACTACAGGGGAGCTCCTACGAGCAGTACTTC.

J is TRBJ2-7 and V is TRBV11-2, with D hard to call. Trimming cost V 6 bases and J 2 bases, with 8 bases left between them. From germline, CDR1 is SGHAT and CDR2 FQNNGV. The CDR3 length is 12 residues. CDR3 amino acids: CASRTDTYEQYF. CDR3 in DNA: TGTGCCAGCAGAACTGACACCTACGAGCAGTACTTC.